These 19 T cell receptor beta chains share one sample of origin, sequenced in a study of T cell responses to AZD1222 COVID-19 vaccine. Profiled with immunoSEQ multiplex PCR; TCRdb holds only in-frame clones, not every one. The repertoire has more than 95,000 clones, 88% of them found once; the top ten carry 4% to 4.5%. The specimen was peripheral blood, collected on day 0 of AZD1222 vaccination. The receptors stem from an adult in good health.

The gene calls are TRBV19 and TRBJ1-2, with D unclear. Germline V CDR1 and CDR2: LNHDA, SQIVND (reference sequence). Trimming cost V 0 bases and J 6 bases, with 2 bases left between them. The CDR3 has 11 residues. In DNA, the CDR3 is TGTGCCAGTAGTATAGATCATGGCTACACCTTC. Its translation is CASSIDHGYTF.

The chain has TRBV10-2 and TRBJ1-1, with D possibly matching TRBD1 (5 bases). CDR3 length: 13 amino acids. Germline V gene lookup returns CDR1 WSHSY and CDR2 SAAADI. The ends were cut back, 5 bases at V and 1 base at J, with 8 bases in the middle. This CDR3 is CASSSGRNTEAFF. DNA for the CDR3: TGCGCCAGCAGTTCGGGGCGGAACACTGAAGCTTTCTTT.

V is TRBV7-8 and J is TRBJ1-1, with 7 bases that match TRBD1. The CDR3 is made up of 13 amino acids. The V gene end was trimmed by 5 bases and the J gene end by 6 bases; junction bases not matched to a gene: 6. Per the germline V gene, CDR1 is SGHVS and CDR2 is FQNEAQ. The CDR3, as DNA: TGTGCCAGCAGCCCAGCGCAGGGGGCTGAAGCTTTCTTT. It codes for CASSPAQGAEAFF.

This chain joins TRBV19 and TRBJ1-1; 7 bases agree with TRBD1. Germline CDR1 LNHDA, CDR2 SQIVND (reference sequence). The CDR3 is 14 amino acids. J was trimmed by 3 bases and V by 2 bases; bases with no gene match: 3. CDR3 sequence: CASSIRQGDTEAFF. The DNA for the CDR3 is TGTGCCAGTAGTATAAGACAGGGCGACACTGAAGCTTTCTTT.

The chain carries TRBV7-9 and TRBJ2-5, with unresolved D. Germline CDR1 SEHNR, CDR2 FQNEAQ (reference sequence). The V and J ends lost 1 base and 5 bases respectively, with 11 bases between them. The CDR3 has 14 amino acids. The CDR3 region is CASSLEGRRETQYF. CDR3 sequence (DNA): TGTGCCAGCAGCTTAGAGGGCAGACGGGAGACCCAGTACTTC. Based on the CDR3 plus reference TRBV7-9 and TRBJ2-5, the full variable domain is DTGVSQNPRHKITKRGQNVTFRCDPISEHNRLYWYRQTLGQGPEFLTYFQNEAQLEKSRLLSDRFSAERPKGSFSTLEIQRTEQGDSAMYLCASSLEGRRETQYFGPGTRLLVL.

The chain links TRBV4-3 to TRBJ1-5; D is perhaps TRBD1 (6 bases). This CDR3 region has 16 residues. CDR1 is LGHNA and CDR2 is YSLEER in the germline V gene. V was pared by 3 bases and J by 0 bases, with 12 bases between. CDR3 loop: CASSQNPGDSNQPQHF. CDR3 bases: TGCGCCAGCAGCCAGAACCCAGGGGATAGCAATCAGCCCCAGCATTTT.

The chain couples TRBV29-1 to TRBJ2-1, with TRBD1 as a possible D gene (6 bases). CDR3 length equals 17 residues. The germline V gene has CDR1 SQVTM and CDR2 ANQGSEA. Trimming left V 6 bases short and J 4 bases short, with 25 bases between. The DNA of the CDR3 is TGCAGCGTCCACCCCGCGTTTACAGGGTCGGGGTACAATGAGCAGTTCTTC. Protein product: CSVHPAFTGSGYNEQFF.

V gene TRBV25-1 combines with J gene TRBJ2-2; a possible D gene is TRBD1 (6 bases). Trimming left V 7 bases short and J 7 bases short, with 13 bases between. CDR1 MGHDK and CDR2 SYGVNS come from the germline V gene. The length of the CDR3 is 13 residues. In nucleotides, the CDR3 is TGTGCCAGCACGGACTGGGGGCACGGGGAGCTGTTTTTT. Its protein product is CASTDWGHGELFF. Full variable domain (outside the CDR3, taken from reference TRBV25-1 and TRBJ2-2): EADIYQTPRYLVIGTGKKITLECSQTMGHDKMYWYQQDPGMELHLIHYSYGVNSTEKGDLSSESTVSRIRTEHFPLTLESARPSHTSQYLCASTDWGHGELFFGEGSRLTVL.

This sequence joins TRBV15 and TRBJ1-1; D is possibly TRBD1 (6 bases). The CDR3 contains 13 residues. Germline CDR1 reads LNHNV; CDR2 reads YYDKDF (reference sequence). V was cut by 1 base and J by 8 bases, with 11 bases left in between. This chain's CDR3 is CATSRVGGQEAFF. DNA of the CDR3: TGTGCCACCAGCAGAGTCGGGGGACAAGAAGCTTTCTTT.

The J gene is TRBJ2-1, the V gene TRBV7-3; 10 bases map to TRBD2. This CDR3 spans 15 amino acids. From germline, CDR1 is SGHTA and CDR2 FQGTGA. V shed 3 bases and J 6 bases; nucleotides not matched to a gene: 5. The CDR3 bases are TGTGCCAGCAGCTTTCAAGCGGGGGGGCTCAATGAGCAGTTCTTC. It yields the protein CASSFQAGGLNEQFF.

Here the CDR3 DNA reads TGTGCCAGCAGTACGGGACTAGCGGGAGTGCTTGAGCAGTTCTTC. Amino acid sequence: CASSTGLAGVLEQFF. The rearrangement uses TRBV27 and TRBJ2-1; TRBD2 aligns across 14 bases. The CDR3 covers 15 residues. V dropped 5 bases and J dropped 9; count of bases not matched to a gene: 6. In germline, CDR1 is MNHEY, CDR2 SMNVEV (reference sequence).

CDR3 residues: CASSLALSGNGYTF. CDR3 DNA: TGCGCCAGCAGCTTGGCTTTATCAGGGAATGGCTACACCTTC. V usage is TRBV5-1 and J usage is TRBJ1-2, with D tentatively TRBD1 (5 bases). CDR3 length: 14 residues. Per germline, CDR1 SGHRS and CDR2 YFSETQ. Trimming pared 0 bases from V and 6 bases from J, leaving 12 bases between.

Only a few counts were recorded for this clone. This chain connects TRBV29-1 to TRBJ2-1; 9 bases agree with TRBD2. The J segment lost 10 bases and the V segment lost 3 bases, leaving 4 bases of the junction unmatched. The CDR3 sequence is 12 residues long. The germline V gene encodes CDR1 SQVTM and CDR2 ANQGSEA. For the CDR3, the DNA is TGCAGCGTTGAGATAGCGGGAGAGGAGCAGTTCTTC. This translates into CSVEIAGEEQFF.

V is TRBV19 and J is TRBJ1-5; D remains unclear. This CDR3 contains 16 residues. V gave up 4 bases and J gave up 2 bases, with 15 bases separating them. CDR1 LNHDA and CDR2 SQIVND come from the germline V gene (reference sequence). The CDR3 nucleotides are TGTGCCAGTAGTAAAGGAGCCCTAGCGGGCAATCAGCCCCAGCATTTT. It encodes CASSKGALAGNQPQHF.

The chain links TRBV5-6 to TRBJ1-5; 7 positions match TRBD1. The V segment lost 5 bases and the J segment 7 bases; nucleotides outside the gene matches: 9. Looked up from germline, CDR1 is SGHDT and CDR2 is YYEEEE. This CDR3 spans 14 amino acids. The CDR3 sequence is CASRIYRGGQPQHF. As DNA, the CDR3 is TGTGCCAGCAGGATTTACAGGGGTGGGCAGCCCCAGCATTTT.

V gene TRBV28 combines with J gene TRBJ2-7; D possibly corresponds to TRBD2 (5 bases). The V end lost 4 bases, the J end lost 8 bases, and 12 bases lay between the germline ends. This CDR3 contains 12 residues. The germline V gene encodes CDR1 MDHEN and CDR2 SYDVKM. The CDR3 sequence is CASSSGASKQYF. In nucleotides, the CDR3 is TGTGCCAGCAGTTCGGGCGCTAGCAAGCAGTACTTC.

The chain is built from TRBV27 and TRBJ1-1; D unclear. The CDR3 covers 16 residues. From germline, CDR1 is MNHEY and CDR2 SMNVEV (reference sequence). Trimming stripped 0 bases from V and 1 base from J, with 12 bases between. CDR3 sequence (DNA): TGTGCCAGCAGTTTATCGGTGTCGGGTAGGAACACTGAAGCTTTCTTT. Its translation is CASSLSVSGRNTEAFF.

The J gene is TRBJ2-3, the V gene TRBV27, with 8 bases lining up with TRBD1. CDR1 and CDR2 from the germline V gene are MNHEY and SMNVEV (reference sequence). J gave up 4 bases and V 6 bases, and 6 bases lay outside the gene matches. This CDR3 is built from 14 residues. Written as DNA, the CDR3 is TGTGCCAGCAGCTTAGACAGGGGTGCAGATACGCAGTATTTT. Translating it yields CASSLDRGADTQYF.

The CDR3 spells CASSVVGQGYNEQFF. CDR3 DNA sequence: TGTGCCAGCAGCGTAGTGGGACAGGGGTACAATGAGCAGTTCTTC. The rearrangement links TRBV9 to TRBJ2-1; 10 positions match TRBD1. The CDR3 has 15 residues. The J segment lost 4 bases and the V segment lost 0 bases, leaving 1 base of the junction unmatched. CDR1 is SGDLS and CDR2 is YYNGEE in the germline V gene. The whole variable domain, remainder taken from reference TRBV9 and TRBJ2-1, is DSGVTQTPKHLITATGQRVTLRCSPRSGDLSVYWYQQSLDQGLQFLIQYYNGEERAKGNILERFSAQQFPDLHSELNLSSLELGDSALYFCASSVVGQGYNEQFFGPGTRLTVL.